A single sample is the source of the 30 T cell receptor beta chains below, sequenced in a study of OX40 agonist ivuxolimab in advanced cancers. The table came from immunoSEQ multiplex PCR; TCRdb's copy has only in-frame clones and leaves some out. Of over 45,000 clones in the sample, over 85% were seen once. Sequences were derived from CD4+ or CD8+ T cells sorted from blood, sampled in a trial of the OX40 agonist ivuxolimab. The source is an adult with an advanced solid tumor such as melanoma, head and neck, liver or kidney cancer.

J is TRBJ2-1 and V is TRBV4-3, with D possibly TRBD1 on 6 matching bases. CDR3 length: 11 amino acids. Germline CDR1 reads LGHNA; CDR2 reads YSLEER. The V end was cut by 6 bases, the J end by 14 bases, with 14 bases between. The CDR3 sequence is CASRDGDMEFF. For the CDR3, the DNA is TGCGCCAGCAGGGACGGGGACATGGAGTTCTTC.

This chain connects TRBV28 to TRBJ2-5; the D gene is possibly TRBD2 (6 bases). Germline V lookup: CDR1 MDHEN, CDR2 SYDVKM. V was pared by 6 bases and J by 1 base, with 12 bases between. The CDR3 spans 14 residues. The CDR3 spells CASRTISGQETQYF. CDR3 nucleotides: TGTGCCAGCAGGACCATTAGCGGCCAAGAGACCCAGTACTTC.

The rearrangement uses TRBV5-4 and TRBJ2-2; maybe TRBD1 (5 bases). V was trimmed by 0 bases and J by 4 bases, leaving 7 bases between them. Germline CDR1 reads SGHNT; CDR2 reads YYREEE (reference sequence). The CDR3 totals 14 residues. Here the CDR3 DNA reads TGTGCCAGCAGCTTGGCCGACAGCACCGGGGAGCTGTTTTTT. It yields the protein CASSLADSTGELFF. The full variable domain, completed using reference TRBV5-4 and TRBJ2-2, is ETGVTQSPTHLIKTRGQQVTLRCSSQSGHNTVSWYQQALGQGPQFIFQYYREEENGRGNFPPRFSGLQFPNYSSELNVNALELDDSALYLCASSLADSTGELFFGEGSRLTVL.

Judged by abundance, this clone is medium-sized. Within the sample, other DNA sequences also encode this same CDR3. The chain couples TRBV27 to TRBJ2-7, with D possibly matching TRBD2 (5 bases). The CDR3 spans 13 residues. V was pared by 5 bases and J by 6 bases, with 14 bases between. Germline CDR1 and CDR2: MNHEY and SMNVEV (reference sequence). Written as DNA, the CDR3 is TGTGCCAGCAGTCCGACGGTTGCGGGCGAGCAGTACTTC. Its translation: CASSPTVAGEQYF.

This rearrangement joins TRBV13 to TRBJ2-7, with 10 positions matching TRBD1. Trimming cost V 3 bases and J 5 bases; bases outside gene matches: 7. From germline, CDR1 is PRHDT and CDR2 FYEKMQ (reference sequence). This CDR3 comprises 15 residues. The CDR3, as DNA: TGTGCCAGCAGCTTCCCGACAGGGGGCGTAGACGAGCAGTACTTC. Amino acids: CASSFPTGGVDEQYF.

This chain connects TRBV28 to TRBJ2-2; D might be TRBD2 (6 bases). Germline CDR1 and CDR2: MDHEN and SYDVKM. The CDR3 runs to 18 residues. V dropped 2 bases and J dropped 8 bases, with 24 bases sitting between them. CDR3 loop: CASSLILDYRQKSGELFF. The CDR3, as DNA: TGTGCCAGCAGTTTAATCTTGGACTACCGCCAGAAGTCAGGGGAGCTGTTTTTT.

V gene TRBV2 combines with J gene TRBJ2-1; TRBD1 agrees at 8 bases. This CDR3 spans 15 amino acids. After removal of 8 bases from V and 6 bases from J, the junction contained 12 bases not matched to a gene. Germline V gene data show CDR1 as SNHLY and CDR2 as FYNNEI. Here the CDR3 DNA reads TGTGCCAGCGAAGCCGACAGGGGTGGGGGCAATGAGCAGTTCTTC. Its translation is CASEADRGGGNEQFF.

The CDR3 loop reads CASSQDPLAGGHNEQFF. The CDR3 DNA reads TGCGCCAGCAGCCAAGATCCCCTAGCGGGAGGTCACAATGAGCAGTTCTTC. The chain carries TRBV4-1 and TRBJ2-1; 11 positions agree with TRBD2. This CDR3 has 17 residues. Trimming took 0 bases from V and 5 from J; bases not matched to a gene: 6. The germline V gene encodes CDR1 MGHRA and CDR2 YSYEKL.

This chain links TRBV21-1 with TRBJ2-1; TRBD1, as called in the table, went unchecked against the DNA. TRBV21-1 is flagged as a pseudogene. The CDR3 loop spans 19 amino acids. The CDR3 region has the DNA TGTGCCAGCAGCAAAAGGACAGGGGGTCCCTGGGGGTCCTACAATGAGCAGTTCTTC. Translation gives CASSKRTGGPWGSYNEQFF.

The chain couples TRBV28 to TRBJ1-3; D may be TRBD1 (6 bases). The length of the CDR3 is 17 residues. The germline gives CDR1 MDHEN, CDR2 SYDVKM. The germline V and J ends were trimmed by 3 bases and 0 bases, with 15 bases remaining between them. CDR3 protein: CASSFHPGTTSGNTIYF. The DNA for the CDR3 is TGTGCCAGCAGTTTCCACCCCGGGACAACCTCTGGAAACACCATATATTTT. Full variable domain (missing parts from reference TRBV28 and TRBJ1-3): DVKVTQSSRYLVKRTGEKVFLECVQDMDHENMFWYRQDPGLGLRLIYFSYDVKMKEKGDIPEGYSVSREKKERFSLILESASTNQTSMYLCASSFHPGTTSGNTIYFGEGSWLTVV.

V and J are TRBV4-3 and TRBJ2-1; weak D call: TRBD2 (6 bases). V lost 0 bases to trimming and J lost 0 bases, with 18 bases between them. CDR3 size: 19 residues. Germline V gene data show CDR1 as LGHNA and CDR2 as YSLEER. The CDR3 DNA is TGCGCCAGCAGCCAAGAATCGACTAGGACCTATCACTCCTACAATGAGCAGTTCTTC. It is translated as CASSQESTRTYHSYNEQFF.

This chain links TRBV30 with TRBJ1-2; 11 bases are shared with TRBD1. The CDR3 consists of 11 residues. J was trimmed by 13 bases and V by 5 bases; bases with no gene match: 6. Germline CDR1 is GTSNPN and CDR2 is SVGIG (reference sequence). The CDR3 reads CAWFAGTGGTF. The CDR3 DNA sequence: TGTGCCTGGTTTGCCGGGACAGGGGGCACCTTC.

J is TRBJ2-7 and V is TRBV28; the D is unclear. Trimming removed 5 bases at V and 0 bases at J, with 5 bases between. This CDR3 contains 12 residues. Germline values: CDR1 MDHEN, CDR2 SYDVKM. CDR3 bases: TGTGCCAGCAGTCCTCTCTCCTACGAGCAGTACTTC. Protein sequence: CASSPLSYEQYF.

The rearrangement links TRBV13 to TRBJ2-5; D might be TRBD1 (5 bases). V was clipped by 8 bases and J by 1 base, with 8 bases between them. The CDR3 totals 12 residues. Germline CDR1 reads PRHDT; CDR2 reads FYEKMQ (reference sequence). This CDR3 is CASGALQETQYF. The CDR3 coding sequence is TGTGCCAGCGGGGCACTCCAAGAGACCCAGTACTTC.

The rearrangement joins TRBV28 to TRBJ1-5; 10 bases are shared with TRBD1. CDR1 and CDR2 from the germline V gene are MDHEN and SYDVKM. The CDR3 is 18 amino acids. The V and J ends lost 5 bases and 2 bases, in that order; junction bases with no gene match: 12. The CDR3: CASSPRDRGLGGNQPQHF. CDR3 DNA sequence: TGTGCCAGCAGTCCCCGGGACAGGGGTCTTGGTGGCAATCAGCCCCAGCATTTT.

V usage is TRBV2 and J usage is TRBJ2-2; D perhaps matches TRBD2 (5 bases). Trimming took 8 bases from V and 2 from J, leaving 9 bases between them. The CDR3 runs 13 residues. The germline V gene encodes CDR1 SNHLY and CDR2 FYNNEI. As DNA, the CDR3 is TGTGCCAGCCTCACTAGTAACACCGGGGAGCTGTTTTTT. Translating it yields CASLTSNTGELFF.

The chain uses TRBV4-1 and TRBJ1-1; 7 bases match TRBD1. Germline V lookup: CDR1 MGHRA, CDR2 YSYEKL. There are 19 residues in the CDR3. V was pared by 0 bases and J by 0 bases, with 13 bases of the junction left unmatched. CDR3: CASSQDLLVQGWLNTEAFF. CDR3 DNA: TGCGCCAGCAGCCAAGACCTATTAGTACAGGGGTGGTTGAACACTGAAGCTTTCTTT.

The CDR3 DNA is TGTGCCAGCAGTTACGCATGGGACAGGACCTACGACGAGCAGTACTTC. It specifies CASSYAWDRTYDEQYF. V is TRBV6-5 and J is TRBJ2-7; TRBD1 matches 8 bases. The CDR3 is 16 amino acids. V was clipped by 2 bases and J by 5 bases; unmatched bases: 11. CDR1 MNHEY and CDR2 SVGAGI come from the germline V gene.

The rearrangement links TRBV5-1 to TRBJ2-1, with D hard to call. With 3 bases removed from V and 8 bases from J, the gap between germline ends came to 18 bases. Per the germline V gene, CDR1 is SGHRS and CDR2 is YFSETQ. The CDR3 consists of 15 residues. The CDR3 spells CASSSGRIQAHEQFF. CDR3 nucleotide sequence: TGCGCCAGCAGCTCCGGCCGAATCCAAGCCCATGAGCAGTTCTTC.

The gene calls are TRBV6-6 and TRBJ2-3; the match to TRBD2 covers 10 bases. The CDR3 sequence is 16 residues long. Germline V gives CDR1 MNHNY, CDR2 SVGAGI (reference sequence). The V and J ends lost 8 bases and 6 bases, in that order; junction bases with no gene match: 14. CDR3 sequence reads: CASASHPAGGRDTQYF. In DNA, the CDR3 is TGTGCCAGCGCTTCCCATCCAGCGGGAGGGCGTGATACGCAGTATTTT.

The chain carries TRBV5-8 and TRBJ2-1; 8 nucleotides line up with TRBD2. J gave up 3 bases and V 0 bases, and 2 bases lay outside the gene matches. CDR1 SGHTS and CDR2 YDEGEE come from the germline V gene. The CDR3 extends over 15 amino acids. CDR3 sequence: CASSLGTSGYNEQFF. CDR3 sequence (DNA): TGTGCCAGCAGCTTGGGAACTAGCGGCTACAATGAGCAGTTCTTC.

The chain couples TRBV4-2 to TRBJ2-7; 9 bases match TRBD1. V gave up 4 bases and J gave up 5 bases; unmatched junction bases: 9. Germline assignment: CDR1 LGHNA and CDR2 YNFKEQ. This CDR3 comprises 15 residues. CDR3 amino acids: CASSPSGQGAHEQYF. In DNA, the CDR3 is TGTGCCAGCAGCCCTTCGGGACAGGGTGCCCACGAGCAGTACTTC.

The chain employs TRBV27 and TRBJ2-6; D call uncertain. The germline CDR1 and CDR2 sequences are MNHEY and SMNVEV (reference sequence). Trimming took 1 base from V and 0 from J, leaving 4 bases between them. The CDR3 covers 15 residues. CDR3 residues: CASSLYLSGANVLTF. DNA for the CDR3: TGTGCCAGCAGTTTATATCTCTCTGGGGCCAACGTCCTGACTTTC.

The gene calls are TRBV11-2 and TRBJ2-2, with a weak D call TRBD2 (6 bases). Trimming cost V 1 base and J 0 bases, with 9 bases left between them. The CDR3 runs 16 residues. CDR1 and CDR2 (germline): SGHAT, FQNNGV. The CDR3 loop reads CASSLVWGANTGELFF. The DNA for the CDR3 is TGTGCCAGCAGCTTAGTATGGGGGGCGAACACCGGGGAGCTGTTTTTT.

The chain links TRBV7-9 to TRBJ2-3; the D is unclear. The V gene's germline CDR1 is SEHNR and CDR2 FQNEAQ (reference sequence). V dropped 2 bases and J dropped 1 base, with 7 bases sitting between them. The CDR3 is 14 residues long. DNA for the CDR3: TGTGCCAGCAGCTTAAGTCCCCGCACAGATACGCAGTATTTT. Amino acids: CASSLSPRTDTQYF.

Concerning this clone: A much larger clone differs by one base, so this may be a read error. This chain joins TRBV4-3 and TRBJ2-5, with 8 bases that match TRBD1. The germline CDR1 and CDR2 sequences are LGHNA and YSLEER. V trimming: 1 base; J trimming: 2 bases; junction bases outside the gene matches: 3. This CDR3 contains 15 residues. The CDR3 reads CASSQGDRTQETQYF. CDR3 DNA sequence: TGCGCCAGCAGCCAAGGGGACAGGACGCAAGAGACCCAGTACTTC.

The chain has TRBV7-6 and TRBJ2-1, with D possibly TRBD2 on 5 matching bases. Trimming stripped 1 base from V and 2 bases from J, with 9 bases between. The CDR3 totals 15 residues. Germline lookup yields CDR1 SGHVS and CDR2 FNYEAQ. Here the CDR3 DNA reads TGTGCCAGCAGCTTAGTGCGGGCCACCTACAATGAGCAGTTCTTC. The encoded protein is CASSLVRATYNEQFF.

The V call is TRBV4-3, the J call TRBJ1-1, with no clear D. V lost 0 bases and J lost 6, with 14 bases in between. This CDR3 region has 15 residues. Germline loops: CDR1 LGHNA, CDR2 YSLEER. The CDR3 spells CASSQDLEGIPEAFF. Written as DNA, the CDR3 is TGCGCCAGCAGCCAAGATCTTGAGGGTATCCCTGAAGCTTTCTTT.

The chain joins TRBV7-9 to TRBJ2-7; D possibly matches TRBD1 or TRBD2 (5 bases each). Germline V gives CDR1 SEHNR, CDR2 FQNEAQ (reference sequence). The CDR3 has 13 residues. V shed 7 bases and J shed 3 bases, with 13 bases lying between them. The CDR3 here is CASTPRGGYEQYF. In nucleotides, the CDR3 is TGTGCCAGCACCCCCCGGGGCGGCTACGAGCAGTACTTC.

The gene calls are TRBV7-9 and TRBJ2-1, with 7 nucleotides matching TRBD2. Trimming cost V 1 base and J 4 bases; bases outside gene matches: 4. This CDR3 region has 15 residues. The germline V gene encodes CDR1 SEHNR and CDR2 FQNEAQ (reference sequence). The CDR3 loop is CASSLGAGRYNEQFF. The DNA for the CDR3 is TGTGCCAGCAGCTTAGGAGCCGGGAGGTACAATGAGCAGTTCTTC.